Each of the 8 T cell receptor beta chains below was sequenced from the same sample in a study of T cell responses to AZD1222 COVID-19 vaccine. Generated by immunoSEQ multiplex PCR, the TCRdb table keeps only in-frame clones and is missing some. The sample has about 130,000 clones, more than 70% seen once. Sequenced material: peripheral blood, taken on day 0 of AZD1222 vaccination. The receptors derive from an adult in good health.

This chain connects TRBV10-1 to TRBJ2-7; 9 nucleotides match TRBD2. The CDR3 runs 16 residues. The germline gives CDR1 WNHNN, CDR2 SYGVQD (reference sequence). Trimming cost V 4 bases and J 4 bases; bases outside gene matches: 11. This chain's CDR3 is CASSGLADRCLYEQYF. The CDR3 nucleotides read TGCGCCAGCAGTGGACTAGCGGACCGATGTCTTTACGAGCAGTACTTC.

The rearrangement links TRBV5-1 to TRBJ1-3; no definite D call. Germline loops: CDR1 SGHRS, CDR2 YFSETQ. The V gene lost 0 bases and the J gene lost 1 base, with 11 bases spanning the gap. This CDR3 contains 16 residues. This CDR3 reads CASSLDSGRSGNTIYF. The CDR3 bases are TGCGCCAGCAGCTTGGATTCCGGGAGGTCTGGAAACACCATATATTTT. The full variable domain, its missing parts supplied by reference TRBV5-1 and TRBJ1-3, is KAGVTQTPRYLIKTRGQQVTLSCSPISGHRSVSWYQQTPGQGLQFLFEYFSETQRNKGNFPGRFSGRQFSNSRSEMNVSTLELGDSALYLCASSLDSGRSGNTIYFGEGSWLTVV.

In DNA form, the CDR3 reads TGTGCCAGTAGTGCCTGGCAGGGACGGAACACTGAAGCTTTCTTT. It is translated as CASSAWQGRNTEAFF. The rearrangement joins TRBV19 to TRBJ1-1; tentative D call: TRBD1 (5 bases). Germline V CDR1 and CDR2: LNHDA, SQIVND (reference sequence). V lost 5 bases and J lost 1, with 14 bases in between. This CDR3 has 15 amino acids.

The rearrangement links TRBV19 to TRBJ1-5; 9 bases map to TRBD1. The CDR3 is 14 residues long. Germline trimming cut 5 bases from V and 7 bases from J; bases unmatched to any gene: 6. Per the germline V gene, CDR1 is LNHDA and CDR2 is SQIVND (reference sequence). As DNA, the CDR3 is TGTGCCAGTAGTGAACAGGGGGCGGAACAGCCCCAGCATTTT. Its protein is CASSEQGAEQPQHF.

The chain joins TRBV7-9 to TRBJ1-1, with 9 positions matching TRBD1. Unmatched junction bases numbered 13, after V lost 5 bases and J lost 6 bases. This CDR3 spans 16 amino acids. Germline CDR1 is SEHNR and CDR2 is FQNEAQ (reference sequence). CDR3 nucleotide sequence: TGTGCCAGCAGCGCGGAGAGGACAGGGGCCGGGGCTGAAGCTTTCTTT. It codes for CASSAERTGAGAEAFF.

The rearrangement joins TRBV7-6 to TRBJ2-5; 8 positions match TRBD2. The CDR3 spans 16 residues. Germline assignment: CDR1 SGHVS and CDR2 FNYEAQ. The V segment lost 2 bases and the J segment 5 bases; nucleotides outside the gene matches: 10. The CDR3 here is CASSLSLGRAAETQYF. The CDR3 DNA is TGTGCCAGCAGCTTAAGTCTCGGGAGGGCCGCGGAGACCCAGTACTTC.

The chain employs TRBV27 and TRBJ2-2, with D perhaps being TRBD1 or TRBD2 (5 bases each). CDR1 is MNHEY, CDR2 SMNVEV, per germline (reference sequence). Between the trimmed V and J ends, which lost 7 bases and 0 bases, there was a span of 18 bases. This CDR3 is 17 amino acids long. The CDR3 DNA reads as TGTGCCAGCATTTTGACCGGGACCGCGGCGAACACCGGGGAGCTGTTTTTT. This sequence encodes CASILTGTAANTGELFF.

The chain carries TRBV12-5 and TRBJ2-1, with 8 positions matching TRBD2. V was clipped by 2 bases and J by 2 bases; unmatched bases: 11. This CDR3 is built from 18 residues. The V gene's germline CDR1 is LGHNT and CDR2 FRNRAP. CDR3 in amino acids: CASGLIYSGIPPYNEQFF. DNA for the CDR3: TGTGCTAGTGGTTTGATTTATAGCGGGATCCCCCCCTACAATGAGCAGTTCTTC.